The TCR beta chain described here comes from a study of blood T cell repertoires in COVID-19. For the study at large: Sites across the United States, Italy and Spain contributed samples from acute and convalescent COVID-19. PBMCs, B-cell-depleted T cells, or T cells were the source of the cDNA or gDNA that made up the material.

The table came from immunoSEQ multiplex PCR; TCRdb's copy has only in-frame clones and leaves some out. The table has some 250,000 clones, 70% to 90% seen once. The receptor was isolated from a young woman with acute or convalescent COVID-19. Material: peripheral blood.

The CDR3 sequence: CASSLGQIDEQYF. CDR3 sequence (DNA): TGTGCCAGCAGCTTGGGACAGATAGACGAGCAGTACTTC. The chain carries TRBV5-6 and TRBJ2-7; D perhaps matches TRBD1 (5 bases). The germline V and J ends were trimmed by 0 bases and 5 bases, with 9 bases remaining between them. CDR1 and CDR2 from the germline V gene are SGHDT and YYEEEE. CDR3 length equals 13 residues.